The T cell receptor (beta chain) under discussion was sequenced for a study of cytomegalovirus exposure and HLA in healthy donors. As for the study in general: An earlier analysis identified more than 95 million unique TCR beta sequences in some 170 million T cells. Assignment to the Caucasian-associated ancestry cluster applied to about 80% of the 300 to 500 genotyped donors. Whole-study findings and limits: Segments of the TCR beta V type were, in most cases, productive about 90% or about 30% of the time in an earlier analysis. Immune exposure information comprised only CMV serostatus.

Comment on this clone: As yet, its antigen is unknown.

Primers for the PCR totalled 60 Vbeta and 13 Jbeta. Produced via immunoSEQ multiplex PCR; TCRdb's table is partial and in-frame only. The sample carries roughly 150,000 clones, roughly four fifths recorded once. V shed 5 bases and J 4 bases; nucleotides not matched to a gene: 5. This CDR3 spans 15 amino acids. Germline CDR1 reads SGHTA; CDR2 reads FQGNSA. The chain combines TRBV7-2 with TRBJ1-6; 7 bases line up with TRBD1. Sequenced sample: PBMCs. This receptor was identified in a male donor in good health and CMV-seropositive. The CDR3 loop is CASSPRQGYNSPLHF. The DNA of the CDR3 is TGTGCCAGCAGCCCCAGACAGGGTTATAATTCACCCCTCCACTTT.